This TCR beta chain was captured in a study of CD8 T cells in ankylosing spondylitis. MiXCR, run by TCRdb on the 5' RACE reads, gives a single entry per CDR3 protein. This table holds 150,000 to 200,000 distinct CDR3 sequences, roughly 20% found once. The V gene's germline CDR1 is DFQATT and CDR2 SNEGSKA (reference sequence). The V end lost 0 bases, the J end lost 1 base, and 3 bases lay between the germline ends. This CDR3 contains 13 residues. General study findings and limits: Ankylosing spondylitis blood appeared to carry a characteristic TCR beta motif of fewer than 10 highly homologous variants. Earlier authors reported some of these motif variants in reactive arthritis synovial fluid and blood.

This clonotype was picked up many times. Its antigen is not known. The chain couples TRBV20-1 to TRBJ2-2; D remains unclear. The TCR sequence derives from a male donor aged 5 to 29 with ankylosing spondylitis or in good health (not recorded which). The sequenced sample consisted of blood, either unsorted or a sorted T cell fraction (not recorded which). CDR3: CSARDWNTGELFF. DNA of the CDR3: TGCAGTGCTAGAGACTGGAACACCGGGGAGCTGTTTTTT.